This TCR beta chain originates from a study of human T cells and chemical hapten exposure. Study summary: 0.01% DPC was applied to the upper back in patch tests, which were read at 6 days. Chiefly women, the patients showed alopecia areata, totalis or universalis.

A few counts support this clonotype. TCRdb ran MiXCR on the RACE reads and lists one entry per CDR3 protein. Counted here are more than 250,000 distinct CDR3 sequences, more than 6.5% occurring once; the ten biggest clones make up 2% to 3%. Described time point: pre-sensitization, week 0. The sample's treatment: therapeutic diphenylcyclopropenone sensitization with weekly scalp DPC. Total RNA was extracted from unfractionated whole blood. V gave up 7 bases and J gave up 3 bases, with 18 bases separating them. Per germline, CDR1 SGHRS and CDR2 YFSETQ. The CDR3 spans 15 residues. The TCR comes from a woman aged 40 to 50 with alopecia areata. Some clones in this sample may be carry-over from other donors' samples. V is TRBV5-1 and J is TRBJ2-3; D not certain. The sequences come from whole blood, collected in connection with sensitization to the hapten diphenylcyclopropenone (DPC). Written as DNA, the CDR3 is TGCGCCAGCCTAAAACTTACCCCCGCGACAGATACGCAGTATTTT. It encodes CASLKLTPATDTQYF.